This entry lists 32 T cell receptor beta chains sequenced from one sample in a study of cytomegalovirus exposure and HLA in healthy donors. PCR amplification relied on 60 Vbeta primers (plus 13 Jbeta primers). Generated by immunoSEQ multiplex PCR, the TCRdb table keeps only in-frame clones and is missing some. The table has about 70,000 clones, around 70% seen once. The specimen sequenced was PBMCs. The source of these receptors is a human donor in good health.

The chain employs TRBV14 and TRBJ1-2, with D unresolved. The germline gives CDR1 SGHDN, CDR2 FVKESK. V dropped 0 bases and J dropped 7 bases, with 12 bases sitting between them. The CDR3 contains 14 residues. Written as DNA, the CDR3 is TGTGCCAGCAGCCAAGATAGCGGGATGGGTGGCTACACCTTC. Protein sequence: CASSQDSGMGGYTF.

The rearrangement joins TRBV7-3 to TRBJ2-1, with TRBD1 matching over 7 bases. This CDR3 has 16 amino acids. Germline V gene data show CDR1 as SGHTA and CDR2 as FQGTGA. J lost 0 bases, V lost 4 bases, and 6 bases had no gene match. The CDR3 sequence is CASSSEGAVSYNEQFF. The CDR3, as DNA: TGTGCCAGCAGCTCTGAGGGGGCAGTCTCCTACAATGAGCAGTTCTTC. The whole variable domain, filled in from reference TRBV7-3 and TRBJ2-1, reads GAGVSQTPSNKVTEKGKYVELRCDPISGHTALYWYRQSLGQGPEFLIYFQGTGAADDSGLPNDRFFAVRPEGSVSTLKIQRTERGDSAVYLCASSSEGAVSYNEQFFGPGTRLTVL.

The V call is TRBV27, the J call TRBJ2-1; tentative D call: TRBD2 (5 bases). The ends were cut back, 7 bases at V and 0 bases at J, with 13 bases in the middle. This CDR3 contains 15 residues. Germline CDR1 reads MNHEY; CDR2 reads SMNVEV (reference sequence). In nucleotides, the CDR3 is TGTGCCAGCAAGGAAGCGGTGAGCTCCTACAATGAGCAGTTCTTC. Protein sequence: CASKEAVSSYNEQFF.

The chain has TRBV20-1 and TRBJ1-1; D remains unclear. CDR1 is DFQATT and CDR2 is SNEGSKA in the germline V gene (reference sequence). CDR3 length equals 11 residues. V was trimmed by 1 base and J by 7 bases, leaving 7 bases between them. CDR3 protein: CSARVAGEAFF. CDR3 nucleotide sequence: TGCAGTGCTAGAGTAGCCGGTGAAGCTTTCTTT.

The chain employs TRBV11-2 and TRBJ2-7, with 9 bases fitting TRBD2. The CDR3 length is 15 residues. Germline V gene data show CDR1 as SGHAT and CDR2 as FQNNGV. With V trimmed by 5 bases and J by 1 base, 6 bases remained unmatched. This CDR3 reads CASSPHSGSSYEQYF. The CDR3 coding sequence is TGTGCCAGCAGCCCTCATAGCGGGAGTTCCTACGAGCAGTACTTC.

The gene calls are TRBV6-5 and TRBJ2-5, with 7 bases fitting TRBD1. CDR3 length: 14 amino acids. Germline CDR1 is MNHEY and CDR2 is SVGAGI. V shed 6 bases, J shed 1 base, and the junction held 5 bases outside the gene matches. The CDR3 loop is CASSTTGIQETQYF. The CDR3 region has the DNA TGTGCCAGCAGCACGACAGGGATCCAAGAGACCCAGTACTTC.

This clone has just a few counts. The chain joins TRBV27 to TRBJ2-1, with TRBD2 identical over 10 bases. CDR1 and CDR2 from the germline V gene are MNHEY and SMNVEV (reference sequence). CDR3 size: 17 residues. V was clipped by 4 bases and J by 5 bases; unmatched bases: 11. In DNA, the CDR3 is TGTGCCAGCAGTTCCCCAGCCAGCGGGAGGGCGGACAATGAGCAGTTCTTC. This sequence encodes CASSSPASGRADNEQFF.

About this clone itself: An end of the junction differs from the germline gene, which may be a read error. The chain is built from TRBV4-1 and TRBJ1-1; TRBD1 matches at 8 bases. There are 15 residues in the CDR3. Germline V gene lookup returns CDR1 MGHRA and CDR2 YSYEKL. The CDR3 reads CVSSQEQGGYTEAFF. The CDR3 DNA is TGCGTCAGCAGCCAAGAACAGGGGGGATACACTGAAGCTTTCTTT.

This clone occurred once. This chain uses TRBV10-1 with TRBJ1-1, with 7 bases identical to TRBD1. The V and J ends lost 0 bases and 5 bases, in that order; junction bases with no gene match: 9. The germline V gene encodes CDR1 WNHNN and CDR2 SYGVQD (reference sequence). This CDR3 contains 16 residues. The CDR3 region has the DNA TGCGCCAGCAGTGAGTCTGGTCGGTCAGGGGGGACTGAAGCTTTCTTT. Protein product: CASSESGRSGGTEAFF.

In this sample, this clone turned up once. CDR3 in amino acids: CASSERQGWDTIYF. CDR3 DNA sequence: TGTGCCAGCAGTGAAAGGCAGGGTTGGGACACCATATATTTT. The chain uses TRBV6-1 and TRBJ1-3; D perhaps matches TRBD1 (5 bases). CDR1 and CDR2 from the germline V gene are MNHNS and SASEGT. Trimming removed 2 bases at V and 8 bases at J, with 13 bases between. CDR3 size: 14 residues.

The rearrangement links TRBV5-4 to TRBJ2-7; tentatively, D is TRBD1 (6 bases). The CDR3 loop spans 14 amino acids. The germline V and J ends were trimmed by 2 bases and 0 bases, with 9 bases remaining between them. Germline V gene data show CDR1 as SGHNT and CDR2 as YYREEE (reference sequence). CDR3 coding DNA: TGTGCCAGCAGCTTAGAGGGGGTCTCCTACGAGCAGTACTTC. Amino acids: CASSLEGVSYEQYF.

About this clone: At one end the junction does not follow the germline gene, possibly because of a read error. The chain links TRBV27 to TRBJ1-5; D may be TRBD1 (5 bases). Per germline, CDR1 MNHEY and CDR2 SMNVEV (reference sequence). This CDR3 has 14 amino acids. The CDR3 sequence is CAGSLSRVNQPQHF. The CDR3 DNA follows: TGTGCCGGCAGTTTATCCAGGGTCAATCAGCCCCAGCATTTT.

The chain uses TRBV2 and TRBJ2-5, with 7 nucleotides matching TRBD1. V was clipped by 4 bases and J by 6 bases; unmatched bases: 8. The germline gives CDR1 SNHLY, CDR2 FYNNEI. The CDR3 consists of 14 residues. CDR3 sequence: CASSGSGGGKTQYF. For the CDR3, the DNA is TGTGCCAGCAGTGGGTCAGGGGGTGGGAAGACCCAGTACTTC.

The V call is TRBV6-1, the J call TRBJ2-7, with 8 bases lining up with TRBD2. This CDR3 has 15 amino acids. Germline CDR1 MNHNS, CDR2 SASEGT. V shed 2 bases and J 3 bases; nucleotides not matched to a gene: 6. Here the CDR3 DNA reads TGTGCCAGCAGTGAAACGGGGCGGGGGGTCTACGAGCAGTACTTC. Translated, it gives CASSETGRGVYEQYF.

The J gene is TRBJ2-4, the V gene TRBV7-9; 11 bases match TRBD1. Per the germline V gene, CDR1 is SEHNR and CDR2 is FQNEAQ (reference sequence). CDR3 length: 13 amino acids. J gave up 9 bases and V 5 bases, and 3 bases lay outside the gene matches. CDR3 in DNA: TGTGCCAGCAGCCGGGACAGGGGGATCATTCAGTACTTC. Protein: CASSRDRGIIQYF.

J is TRBJ2-1 and V is TRBV5-1; maybe TRBD1 (6 bases). The CDR3 has 16 amino acids. V lost 2 bases and J lost 1, with 13 bases in between. Germline V lookup: CDR1 SGHRS, CDR2 YFSETQ. The CDR3 loop reads CASSLGGLGSYNEQFF. CDR3 DNA sequence: TGCGCCAGCAGCTTAGGGGGTTTGGGGTCCTACAATGAGCAGTTCTTC. The variable domain in full, with the rest retrieved from reference TRBV5-1 and TRBJ2-1, is KAGVTQTPRYLIKTRGQQVTLSCSPISGHRSVSWYQQTPGQGLQFLFEYFSETQRNKGNFPGRFSGRQFSNSRSEMNVSTLELGDSALYLCASSLGGLGSYNEQFFGPGTRLTVL.

This sequence joins TRBV15 and TRBJ1-2; 7 bases line up with TRBD1. This CDR3 has 14 amino acids. The junction had 6 bases not matched to a gene; V was cut back by 6 bases and J by 2 bases. The V gene's germline CDR1 is LNHNV and CDR2 YYDKDF (reference sequence). The CDR3 DNA reads TGTGCCACCAGTTTAGGGGGCGGAAACTATGGCTACACCTTC. Encoded protein: CATSLGGGNYGYTF.

The gene calls are TRBV10-3 and TRBJ1-5; a possible D gene is TRBD1 (6 bases). Germline V CDR1 and CDR2: ENHRY, SYGVKD. Trimming shortened V by 2 bases and J by 2 bases, and 10 bases separated the two germline ends. The CDR3 sequence is 15 residues long. CDR3 protein: CAISENRVGNQPQHF. CDR3 nucleotides: TGTGCCATCAGTGAGAACAGGGTTGGCAATCAGCCCCAGCATTTT.

This clone was counted only a few times. J is TRBJ2-7 and V is TRBV2; no clear D. This CDR3 has 11 residues. Germline V gives CDR1 SNHLY, CDR2 FYNNEI. V was clipped by 3 bases and J by 4 bases, with 4 bases between them. CDR3 region: CASSDRYEQYF. The DNA for the CDR3 is TGTGCCAGCAGTGACAGATACGAGCAGTACTTC.

The chain links TRBV5-6 to TRBJ1-5; TRBD1 might be the D (5 bases). The CDR3 spans 15 residues. Germline lookup yields CDR1 SGHDT and CDR2 YYEEEE. Deletions cut 5 bases from V and 2 bases from J, with 14 bases between. Written as DNA, the CDR3 is TGTGCCAGCAGTCTCAGGGTAGTGGGCAATCAGCCCCAGCATTTT. The encoded protein is CASSLRVVGNQPQHF.

V and J are TRBV4-1 and TRBJ2-1; D is perhaps TRBD2 (5 bases). CDR3 length equals 17 residues. CDR1 and CDR2 from the germline V gene are MGHRA and YSYEKL. V was pared by 2 bases and J by 0 bases, with 14 bases between. The CDR3 loop reads CASSQSGLAGSYNEQFF. As DNA, the CDR3 is TGCGCCAGCAGCCAAAGTGGGCTGGCGGGCTCCTACAATGAGCAGTTCTTC.

The V call is TRBV19, the J call TRBJ2-5; no clear D gene. With 4 bases removed from V and 0 bases from J, the gap between germline ends came to 9 bases. Looked up from germline, CDR1 is LNHDA and CDR2 is SQIVND (reference sequence). The CDR3 extends over 14 amino acids. This CDR3 reads CASSRSGYQETQYF. For the CDR3, the DNA is TGTGCCAGTAGTAGATCAGGTTACCAAGAGACCCAGTACTTC. The full variable domain, with the rest looked up from reference TRBV19 and TRBJ2-5, is DGGITQSPKYLFRKEGQNVTLSCEQNLNHDAMYWYRQDPGQGLRLIYYSQIVNDFQKGDIAEGYSVSREKKESFPLTVTSAQKNPTAFYLCASSRSGYQETQYFGPGTRLLVL.

The V and J genes are TRBV5-5 and TRBJ2-7; D uncertain. V lost 0 bases to trimming and J lost 4 bases, with 17 bases between them. CDR1 and CDR2 from the germline V gene are SGHKS and YYEKEE (reference sequence). The CDR3 has 16 amino acids. The DNA for the CDR3 is TGTGCCAGCAGCTTGGAGGTGACACCGAAGGAATACGAGCAGTACTTC. It translates to CASSLEVTPKEYEQYF.

There are a few counts of this clone. The rearrangement joins TRBV30 to TRBJ2-1; weak D call: TRBD2 (6 bases). Looked up from germline, CDR1 is GTSNPN and CDR2 is SVGIG (reference sequence). The CDR3 contains 13 residues. Trimming took off 2 bases at V and 6 bases at J, with 11 bases between the two ends. CDR3 amino acids: CAWSSASANEQFF. The CDR3 region has the DNA TGTGCCTGGAGTTCGGCTAGCGCCAATGAGCAGTTCTTC.

The V and J genes are TRBV29-1 and TRBJ1-6; 8 bases match TRBD1. CDR3 size: 13 residues. V lost 6 bases to trimming and J lost 10 bases; unmatched junction nucleotides: 8. CDR1 is SQVTM and CDR2 is ANQGSEA in the germline V gene. CDR3 loop: CSVRSGGGSPLHF. For the CDR3, the DNA is TGCAGCGTCCGATCAGGGGGCGGCTCACCCCTCCACTTT. Supplemented by reference TRBV29-1 and TRBJ1-6, the full variable domain reads SAVISQKPSRDICQRGTSLTIQCQVDSQVTMMFWYRQQPGQSLTLIATANQGSEATYESGFVIDKFPISRPNLTFSTLTVSNMSPEDSSIYLCSVRSGGGSPLHFGNGTRLTVT.

The rearrangement links TRBV29-1 to TRBJ2-1; 11 bases are a match to TRBD2. The V and J ends lost 6 bases and 9 bases, in that order; junction bases with no gene match: 10. Per the germline V gene, CDR1 is SQVTM and CDR2 is ANQGSEA. CDR3 length: 14 residues. As DNA, the CDR3 is TGCAGCGTCAAGGGACTAGCGGCCCCTGCTGAGCAGTTCTTC. Its protein is CSVKGLAAPAEQFF.

The chain has TRBV6-6 and TRBJ2-5; the match to TRBD1 covers 7 bases. CDR3 length: 13 residues. The V gene's germline CDR1 is MNHNY and CDR2 SVGAGI (reference sequence). With 6 bases clipped from V and 0 bases from J, the junction kept 1 base outside the gene matches. The CDR3 is CASRGTDQETQYF. Here the CDR3 DNA reads TGTGCCAGCAGGGGGACAGACCAAGAGACCCAGTACTTC.

The chain couples TRBV28 to TRBJ1-5; D call uncertain. CDR3 length: 15 residues. Germline loops: CDR1 MDHEN, CDR2 SYDVKM. Trimming stripped 5 bases from V and 0 bases from J, with 11 bases between. CDR3 in DNA: TGTGCCAGCAGTATCCATTCAGGTAGCAATCAGCCCCAGCATTTT. As protein: CASSIHSGSNQPQHF.

The chain combines TRBV6-6 with TRBJ1-2; 7 bases are a match to TRBD1. Trimming cost V 0 bases and J 3 bases; bases outside gene matches: 4. In germline, CDR1 is MNHNY, CDR2 SVGAGI (reference sequence). The CDR3 has 15 amino acids. CDR3 residues: CASSYSTGRDYGYTF. CDR3 sequence (DNA): TGTGCCAGCAGTTACTCGACAGGGCGAGACTATGGCTACACCTTC.

There are many counts of this clone. This rearrangement joins TRBV5-1 to TRBJ1-1, with D tentatively TRBD1 (5 bases). The CDR3 consists of 14 residues. Per germline, CDR1 SGHRS and CDR2 YFSETQ. Trimming shortened V by 4 bases and J by 6 bases, and 16 bases separated the two germline ends. CDR3 residues: CASSGGSLFPEAFF. DNA of the CDR3: TGCGCCAGCAGCGGGGGGTCACTGTTCCCTGAAGCTTTCTTT.

This rearrangement joins TRBV4-1 to TRBJ1-3; tentatively, D is TRBD1 (5 bases). The CDR3 consists of 15 residues. The germline V gene encodes CDR1 MGHRA and CDR2 YSYEKL. Between the trimmed V and J ends, which lost 0 bases and 2 bases, there was a span of 8 bases. The CDR3 reads CASSQDEGAGNTIYF. The CDR3 coding sequence is TGCGCCAGCAGCCAAGACGAAGGGGCTGGAAACACCATATATTTT.

The table lists this clone with a count of one. The chain is built from TRBV2 and TRBJ2-3; D is perhaps TRBD2 (7 bases). CDR1 is SNHLY and CDR2 is FYNNEI in the germline V gene. V dropped 3 bases and J dropped 1 base, with 14 bases sitting between them. This CDR3 has 16 amino acids. The DNA for the CDR3 is TGTGCCAGCAGTGAGGGGGCGGGAGTGGGCACAGATACGCAGTATTTT. This sequence encodes CASSEGAGVGTDTQYF.